Below, 18 T cell receptor beta chains from the same sample are listed, as sequenced in a study of T cell responses to AZD1222 COVID-19 vaccine. Repertoires were generated with immunoSEQ multiplex PCR, while TCRdb's copy carries only in-frame clones and drops some. The data contain 110,000 or so clones, 70% to 90% of them singletons. The starting material was peripheral blood, obtained on day 0 of AZD1222 vaccination. The receptors come from an adult in good health.

The V call is TRBV6-5, the J call TRBJ2-4, with a tentative D call TRBD1 (5 bases). Germline V gene lookup returns CDR1 MNHEY and CDR2 SVGAGI. The CDR3 runs to 15 residues. Trimming took 5 bases from V and 0 from J, leaving 11 bases between them. The CDR3 DNA reads TGTGCCAGCAGTCTCGACAGTATAGCCAAAAACATTCAGTACTTC. Translating it yields CASSLDSIAKNIQYF.

On this clone itself: The sample has other DNA sequences that encode this CDR3 too. The chain's CDR3 is CASSQDLGDGYTF. CDR3 nucleotide sequence: TGCGCCAGCAGCCAAGATTTAGGGGACGGCTACACCTTC. J is TRBJ1-2 and V is TRBV4-1; possible D gene TRBD1, 5 bases. Looked up from germline, CDR1 is MGHRA and CDR2 is YSYEKL. Trimming removed 0 bases at V and 8 bases at J, with 10 bases between. The CDR3 is 13 residues long.

The J gene is TRBJ2-5, the V gene TRBV7-9; TRBD1 matches 9 bases. V lost 8 bases to trimming and J lost 4 bases; unmatched junction nucleotides: 8. The CDR3 length is 14 residues. Per the germline V gene, CDR1 is SEHNR and CDR2 is FQNEAQ (reference sequence). The chain's CDR3 is CASSRTGAGETQYF. DNA of the CDR3: TGTGCCAGCTCAAGGACAGGGGCGGGAGAGACCCAGTACTTC.

This clone came up once. The V and J genes are TRBV7-9 and TRBJ2-7, with 8 bases fitting TRBD1. V trimming: 3 bases; J trimming: 0 bases; junction bases outside the gene matches: 1. The CDR3 extends over 14 amino acids. Germline loops: CDR1 SEHNR, CDR2 FQNEAQ (reference sequence). CDR3 loop: CASSFTGGSYEQYF. In DNA, the CDR3 is TGTGCCAGCAGCTTCACAGGGGGCTCCTACGAGCAGTACTTC.

The V and J genes are TRBV7-6 and TRBJ1-3; no firm D call. The V and J ends lost 1 base and 5 bases respectively, with 9 bases between them. The CDR3 is made up of 14 amino acids. Germline loops: CDR1 SGHVS, CDR2 FNYEAQ. CDR3 sequence (DNA): TGTGCCAGCAGCTTAGAGCCAGCTCGAAACACCATATATTTT. It encodes CASSLEPARNTIYF.

The V and J genes are TRBV27 and TRBJ1-2; D may be TRBD1 (6 bases). V was cut by 7 bases and J by 3 bases, with 18 bases left in between. Germline CDR1 reads MNHEY; CDR2 reads SMNVEV (reference sequence). CDR3 length equals 15 residues. As DNA, the CDR3 is TGTGCCAGCACCAGAGGCAGGGGTGGCCACTATGGCTACACCTTC. This encodes CASTRGRGGHYGYTF.

This rearrangement joins TRBV5-1 to TRBJ2-3; D tentatively fits TRBD1 or TRBD2 (6 bases each). This CDR3 has 16 amino acids. Germline loops: CDR1 SGHRS, CDR2 YFSETQ. Deletions cut 3 bases from V and 2 bases from J, with 16 bases between. The CDR3 DNA reads as TGCGCCAGCAGCTCCCTCGGGGGCGAGACCACAGATACGCAGTATTTT. It translates to CASSSLGGETTDTQYF.

The chain joins TRBV9 to TRBJ1-6; D is unclear. Trimming took 0 bases from V and 7 from J, leaving 11 bases between them. Germline assignment: CDR1 SGDLS and CDR2 YYNGEE. This CDR3 region has 15 residues. As DNA, the CDR3 is TGTGCCAGCAGCGTAGACATTCAGATCAATTCACCCCTCCACTTT. Its translation is CASSVDIQINSPLHF.

This chain links TRBV6-5 with TRBJ1-2; possible D gene TRBD1, 6 bases. Germline CDR1 is MNHEY and CDR2 is SVGAGI. This CDR3 spans 15 amino acids. V lost 7 bases to trimming and J lost 0 bases, with 15 bases between them. In DNA, the CDR3 is TGTGCCAGCATCCCGCGACGGGACACTAACTATGGCTACACCTTC. Translating gives CASIPRRDTNYGYTF.

The gene calls are TRBV5-1 and TRBJ2-3; D not resolved. The CDR3 has 18 residues. Trimming cost V 1 base and J 1 base, with 19 bases left between them. The germline gives CDR1 SGHRS, CDR2 YFSETQ. CDR3 residues: CASSLTAGTVTGTDTQYF. CDR3 bases: TGCGCCAGCAGCTTGACTGCAGGCACAGTCACAGGCACAGATACGCAGTATTTT.

The V call is TRBV7-9, the J call TRBJ1-2; 9 bases line up with TRBD1. Trimming removed 0 bases from V and 7 bases from J; junction bases left unmatched: 6. The germline CDR1 and CDR2 sequences are SEHNR and FQNEAQ (reference sequence). The CDR3 is 15 amino acids. CDR3 sequence (DNA): TGTGCCAGCAGCTTAGCCGTACAGGGGGCTGCTGGCTACACCTTC. The encoded protein is CASSLAVQGAAGYTF. Complete variable domain (other parts from reference TRBV7-9 and TRBJ1-2): DTGVSQNPRHKITKRGQNVTFRCDPISEHNRLYWYRQTLGQGPEFLTYFQNEAQLEKSRLLSDRFSAERPKGSFSTLEIQRTEQGDSAMYLCASSLAVQGAAGYTFGSGTRLTVV.

The chain is built from TRBV25-1 and TRBJ2-7; D may be TRBD1 or TRBD2 (6 bases each). CDR1 MGHDK and CDR2 SYGVNS come from the germline V gene. Trimming removed 3 bases at V and 5 bases at J, with 20 bases between. This CDR3 comprises 16 residues. The CDR3 region has the DNA TGTGCCAGCAGTGACCCCCACAGGGAGGTAGGGAACGAGCAGTACTTC. This codes for CASSDPHREVGNEQYF.

A few counts support this clone. V and J are TRBV11-2 and TRBJ2-1; perhaps TRBD1 as D (7 bases). V lost 8 bases and J lost 4, with 18 bases in between. The CDR3 contains 15 residues. The V gene's germline CDR1 is SGHAT and CDR2 FQNNGV. The CDR3 DNA reads TGTGCCAGCCAAACCAGGGGGGCTGGGTACAATGAGCAGTTCTTC. Amino acids: CASQTRGAGYNEQFF.

This rearrangement joins TRBV13 to TRBJ1-1, with D uncertain. The germline CDR1 and CDR2 sequences are PRHDT and FYEKMQ (reference sequence). The germline V and J ends were trimmed by 3 bases and 7 bases, with 15 bases remaining between them. This CDR3 region has 14 residues. As DNA, the CDR3 is TGTGCCAGCAGCTTCCGAACCCTGCACCTTGAAGCTTTCTTT. Its translation is CASSFRTLHLEAFF.

The chain recombines TRBV19 with TRBJ1-5, with D uncertain. CDR3 size: 16 residues. V was cut by 3 bases and J by 0 bases, with 12 bases left in between. From germline, CDR1 is LNHDA and CDR2 SQIVND (reference sequence). The CDR3 here is CASSIPGGNSNQPQHF. The CDR3 DNA is TGTGCCAGTAGTATCCCCGGCGGAAATAGCAATCAGCCCCAGCATTTT.

This rearrangement joins TRBV6-5 to TRBJ2-7, with D hard to call. Germline lookup yields CDR1 MNHEY and CDR2 SVGAGI. The CDR3 has 13 amino acids. The V end was cut by 6 bases, the J end by 2 bases, with 11 bases between. The CDR3 spells CASRTGIAYEQYF. As DNA, the CDR3 is TGTGCCAGCAGAACCGGTATTGCCTACGAGCAGTACTTC.

V and J are TRBV25-1 and TRBJ2-2; D remains ambiguous. Germline CDR1 is MGHDK and CDR2 is SYGVNS. The ends were cut back, 1 base at V and 7 bases at J, with 4 bases in the middle. The CDR3 spans 12 residues. The CDR3 nucleotides are TGTGCCAGCAGTGAATTTTTCGGGGAGCTGTTTTTT. The encoded protein is CASSEFFGELFF.

J is TRBJ2-7 and V is TRBV7-7, with 9 bases identical to TRBD1. The CDR3 has 14 amino acids. V trimming: 5 bases; J trimming: 7 bases; junction bases outside the gene matches: 9. The germline V gene has CDR1 SSHAT and CDR2 FNYEAQ (reference sequence). CDR3 in DNA: TGTGCCAGCAGCCCGGGGACAGGGAGGGGGGAGCAGTACTTC. It codes for CASSPGTGRGEQYF.